This T cell receptor beta chain was recovered during a study of blood T cell repertoires in COVID-19 (dated by TCRdb to 2019 to 2021). In terms of the full investigation: The collaborator samples originated in the United States, Italy and Spain and spanned the acute and convalescent phases of COVID-19. The material from the prospective study consisted of cDNA or gDNA derived from T cells, B-cell-depleted T cells, or PBMCs. Subjects who had been exposed to COVID-19, were actively infected with it, or had recovered from it provided the deeply sampled blood TCRbeta repertoires that made up the dataset. The repertoires were released in a freely available public database intended as a resource for research on the immune response to SARS-CoV-2. Samples were obtained from the ongoing ImmuneRACE study (first 160 participants) and from 1,254 subjects provided by 6 global collaborators. Nearly every sample came with metadata listing a de-identified subject ID, COVID-19 status, age in years and sex. HLA class I and class II types, where available, came from metadata supplied by the sample provider rather than from assay-based typing.

With respect to this clone: Its antigen has not been determined. No base quality values were provided; no much bigger clone lies one nucleotide off.

What the authors observed across the whole study: How much clinical and demographic metadata was included differed by source and by participant, and the metadata was provided uncurated.

Enrolling through a virtual design, the prospective study's participants ranged in age from roughly 18 to 95 years and lived across roughly 23 United States geographic areas. To assign participants to cohorts, the prospective study relied on clinical history that participants themselves reported in a screening survey and a study questionnaire. Exposed participants had been in contact with someone with a PCR-confirmed or clinician-diagnosed COVID-19 case within 2 weeks of study entry. In the prospective study, mobile phlebotomists collected whole blood, serum and a nasopharyngeal or oropharyngeal swab from each participant. Over a roughly 2-month period, participants in the prospective study had the option of providing additional blood draws and questionnaires. Blood samples from the prospective study were shipped frozen or at room temperature prior to DNA extraction. TCRbeta CDR3 regions were amplified from genomic DNA by means of the immunoSEQ Assay, a bias-controlled multiplex PCR. The authors' analysis ran thus. Nucleated cell counts per sample were estimated from amplification of reference gene primers within the assay. To quantify the absolute abundance of each unique TCRbeta CDR3 rearrangement, sequence reads were collapsed and filtered. Productive Simpson clonality was computed per sample as the square root of Simpson's diversity index over productive rearrangements. TCRdb holds this immuneACCESS table with in-frame rearrangements only. Some clones are missing; in checked studies, unresolved V genes explain under half, and the rest has no known cause. D and trimming were read from the DNA, whereas the V and J calls and clone size are those reported in that table. The sample table holds 350,000 to 500,000 clones, of which approximately 90% were seen once. The ten largest clones capture 1.2% to 1.5% of the sample.

The receptor's source is a woman aged 18-35 years who had been exposed to COVID-19. The sequencing sample was made of PBMCs or T cells enriched from blood (not recorded which).

The CDR3 loop reads CASSPNRGRGGYTF. The DNA sequence follows: TGTGCCAGCAGCCCGAACAGGGGACGGGGTGGCTACACCTTC. The sequence links TRBV6-5 to TRBJ1-2; 7 central nucleotides agree with TRBD1. Taken from the germline V gene, the CDR1 and CDR2 loops are MNHEY and SVGAGI. Unmatched junction bases come to 11, with V trimmed by 6 bases and J by 7 bases. Measured from the cysteine to the phenylalanine, the CDR3 is 14 residues long. Only the CDR3 region is kept as DNA, spanning 42 bases read in frame from base 1.